This TCR beta chain is from a study of T cell responses to AZD1222 COVID-19 vaccine. TCRdb's table, derived via immunoSEQ multiplex PCR, lists solely in-frame clones and lacks some. The sample lists about 110,000 clones; around 90% were seen once. The CDR3 runs 14 residues. The V gene's germline CDR1 is MDHEN and CDR2 SYDVKM. The V gene lost 4 bases and the J gene lost 12 bases, with 22 bases spanning the gap. This clone appeared once. This sample comprised peripheral blood, obtained on day 0 of AZD1222 vaccination. This sequence was found in an adult in good health. The rearrangement uses TRBV28 and TRBJ2-7, with D possibly TRBD2 on 7 matching bases. The CDR3 sequence: CASSSYSGRRGPYF. CDR3 sequence (DNA): TGTGCCAGCAGTTCCTATAGCGGGCGGCGGGGGCCGTACTTC.